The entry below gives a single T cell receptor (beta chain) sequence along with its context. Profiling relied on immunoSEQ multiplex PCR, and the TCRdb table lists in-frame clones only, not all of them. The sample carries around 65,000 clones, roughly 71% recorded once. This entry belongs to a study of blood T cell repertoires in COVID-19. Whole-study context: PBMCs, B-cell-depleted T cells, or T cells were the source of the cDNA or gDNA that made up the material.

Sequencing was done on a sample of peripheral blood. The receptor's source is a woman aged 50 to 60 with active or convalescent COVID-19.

The chain's CDR3 is CASSPGWGRRMNTEAFF. In DNA form, the CDR3 reads TGTGCCAGCAGTCCGGGATGGGGGCGACGAATGAACACTGAAGCTTTCTTT. The genes are TRBV27 and TRBJ1-1; tentatively, D is TRBD1 (6 bases). Trimming pared 5 bases from V and 0 bases from J, leaving 19 bases between. The germline gives CDR1 MNHEY, CDR2 SMNVEV (reference sequence). This CDR3 has 17 residues.